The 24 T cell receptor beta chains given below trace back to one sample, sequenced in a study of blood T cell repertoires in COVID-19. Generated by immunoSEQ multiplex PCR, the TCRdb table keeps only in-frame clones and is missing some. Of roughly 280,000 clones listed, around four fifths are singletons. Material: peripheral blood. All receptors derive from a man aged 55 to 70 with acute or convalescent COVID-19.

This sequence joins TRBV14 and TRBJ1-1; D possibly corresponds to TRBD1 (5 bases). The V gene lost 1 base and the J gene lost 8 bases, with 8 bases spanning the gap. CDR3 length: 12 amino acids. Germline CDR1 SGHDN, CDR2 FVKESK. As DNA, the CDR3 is TGTGCCAGCAGCCAAGTACACAGGGAAGCTTTCTTT. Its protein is CASSQVHREAFF.

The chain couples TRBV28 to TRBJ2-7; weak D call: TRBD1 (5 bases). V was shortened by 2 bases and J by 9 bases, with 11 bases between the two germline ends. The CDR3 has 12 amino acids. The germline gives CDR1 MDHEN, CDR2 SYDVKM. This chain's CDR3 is CASSLAWTWQYF. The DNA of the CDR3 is TGTGCCAGCAGTTTAGCCTGGACATGGCAGTACTTC.

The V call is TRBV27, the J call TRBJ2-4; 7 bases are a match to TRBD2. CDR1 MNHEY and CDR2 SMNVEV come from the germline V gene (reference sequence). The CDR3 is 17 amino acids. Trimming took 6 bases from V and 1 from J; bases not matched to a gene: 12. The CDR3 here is CASSPSGGRWAKNIQYF. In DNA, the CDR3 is TGTGCCAGCAGCCCTTCGGGGGGAAGGTGGGCCAAAAACATTCAGTACTTC.

The chain's CDR3 is CAIGLRTSTDTQYF. CDR3 DNA sequence: TGTGCCATCGGCCTTAGGACTAGCACAGATACGCAGTATTTT. The J gene is TRBJ2-3, the V gene TRBV10-3, with a possible D match to TRBD2 (5 bases). The CDR3 contains 14 residues. The V and J ends lost 8 bases and 0 bases respectively, with 12 bases between them. Germline V lookup: CDR1 ENHRY, CDR2 SYGVKD.

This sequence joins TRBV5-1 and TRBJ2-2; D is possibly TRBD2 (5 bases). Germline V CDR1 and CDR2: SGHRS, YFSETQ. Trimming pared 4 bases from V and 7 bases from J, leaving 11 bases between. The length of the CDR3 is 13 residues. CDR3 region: CASSERVDGELFF. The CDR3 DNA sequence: TGCGCCAGCAGCGAGAGGGTGGACGGGGAGCTGTTTTTT.

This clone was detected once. CDR3 in amino acids: CSASTLAGEDTQYF. The DNA for the CDR3 is TGCAGTGCTAGTACCCTAGCGGGAGAAGATACGCAGTATTTT. The gene calls are TRBV20-1 and TRBJ2-3; TRBD2 aligns across 10 bases. Germline V lookup: CDR1 DFQATT, CDR2 SNEGSKA (reference sequence). CDR3 length: 14 amino acids. V shed 3 bases and J 5 bases; nucleotides not matched to a gene: 5.

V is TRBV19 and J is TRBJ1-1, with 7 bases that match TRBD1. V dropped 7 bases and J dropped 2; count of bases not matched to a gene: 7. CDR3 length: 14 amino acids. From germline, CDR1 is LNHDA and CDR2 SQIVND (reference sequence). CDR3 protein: CASIGDSPNTEAFF. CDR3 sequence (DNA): TGTGCCAGTATCGGGGACAGCCCAAACACTGAAGCTTTCTTT. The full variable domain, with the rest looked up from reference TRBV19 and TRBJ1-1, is DGGITQSPKYLFRKEGQNVTLSCEQNLNHDAMYWYRQDPGQGLRLIYYSQIVNDFQKGDIAEGYSVSREKKESFPLTVTSAQKNPTAFYLCASIGDSPNTEAFFGQGTRLTVV.

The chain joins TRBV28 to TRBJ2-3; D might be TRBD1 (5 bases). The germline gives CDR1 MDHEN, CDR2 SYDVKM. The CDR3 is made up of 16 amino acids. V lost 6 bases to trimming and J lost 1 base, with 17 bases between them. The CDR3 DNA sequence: TGTGCCAGCAGGGTCCCCCAGGGTCGGGGCACAGATACGCAGTATTTT. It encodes CASRVPQGRGTDTQYF.

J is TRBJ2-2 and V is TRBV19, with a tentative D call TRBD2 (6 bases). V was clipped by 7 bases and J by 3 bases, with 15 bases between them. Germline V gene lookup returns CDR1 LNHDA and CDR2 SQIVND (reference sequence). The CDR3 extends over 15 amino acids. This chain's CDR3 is CASIRAGWDTGELFF. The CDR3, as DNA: TGTGCCAGTATAAGAGCGGGCTGGGACACCGGGGAGCTGTTTTTT.

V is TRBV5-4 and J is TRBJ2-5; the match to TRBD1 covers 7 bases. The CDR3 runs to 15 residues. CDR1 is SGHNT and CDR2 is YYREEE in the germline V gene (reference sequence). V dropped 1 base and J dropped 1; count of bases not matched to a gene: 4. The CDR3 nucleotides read TGTGCCAGCAGCTTGTGGGCAGGGGGCCAAGAGACCCAGTACTTC. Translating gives CASSLWAGGQETQYF.

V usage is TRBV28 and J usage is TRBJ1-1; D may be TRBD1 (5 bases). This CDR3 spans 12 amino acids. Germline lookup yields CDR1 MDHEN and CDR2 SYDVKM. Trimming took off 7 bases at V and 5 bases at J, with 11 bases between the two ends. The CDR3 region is CASTTGRTEAFF. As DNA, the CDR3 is TGTGCCAGCACCACAGGTAGAACTGAAGCTTTCTTT.

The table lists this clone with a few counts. The CDR3 bases are TGTGCCAGTAGTATCCATGGGAGCAGGAGATATAATGAGCAGTTCTTC. Translating it yields CASSIHGSRRYNEQFF. The chain carries TRBV19 and TRBJ2-1; possible D gene TRBD2, 5 bases. The V end was cut by 3 bases, the J end by 7 bases, with 19 bases between. CDR1 and CDR2 (germline): LNHDA, SQIVND (reference sequence). This CDR3 is 16 amino acids long.

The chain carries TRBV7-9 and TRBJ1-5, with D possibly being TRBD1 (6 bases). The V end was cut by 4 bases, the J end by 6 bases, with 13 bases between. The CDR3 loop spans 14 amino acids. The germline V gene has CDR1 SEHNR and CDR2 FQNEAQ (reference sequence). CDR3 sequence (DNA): TGTGCCAGCAGCTCCCAGGGGCAGGGTCAGCCCCAGCATTTT. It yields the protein CASSSQGQGQPQHF.

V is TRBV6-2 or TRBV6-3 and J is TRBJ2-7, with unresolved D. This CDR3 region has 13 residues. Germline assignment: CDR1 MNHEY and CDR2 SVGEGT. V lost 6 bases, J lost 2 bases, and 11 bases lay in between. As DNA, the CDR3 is TGTGCCAGCAGCAGCGCAACTACCTACGAGCAGTACTTC. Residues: CASSSATTYEQYF.

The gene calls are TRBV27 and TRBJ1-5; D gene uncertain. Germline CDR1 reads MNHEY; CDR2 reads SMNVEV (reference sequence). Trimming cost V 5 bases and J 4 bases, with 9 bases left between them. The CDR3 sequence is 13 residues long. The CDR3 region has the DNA TGTGCCAGCAGTCTTGGACTTAATCAGCCCCAGCATTTT. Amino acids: CASSLGLNQPQHF.

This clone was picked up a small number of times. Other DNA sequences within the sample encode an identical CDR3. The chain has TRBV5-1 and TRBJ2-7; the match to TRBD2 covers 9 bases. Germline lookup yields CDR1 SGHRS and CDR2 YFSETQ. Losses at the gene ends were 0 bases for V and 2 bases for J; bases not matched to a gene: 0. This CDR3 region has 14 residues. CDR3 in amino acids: CASSLGGRAYEQYF. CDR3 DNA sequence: TGCGCCAGCAGCTTGGGCGGGAGGGCCTACGAGCAGTACTTC.

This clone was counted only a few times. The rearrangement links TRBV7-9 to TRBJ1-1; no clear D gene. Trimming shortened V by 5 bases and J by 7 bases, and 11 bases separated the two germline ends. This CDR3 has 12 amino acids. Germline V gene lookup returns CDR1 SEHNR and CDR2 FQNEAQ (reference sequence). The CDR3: CASSRTGIEAFF. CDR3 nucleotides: TGTGCCAGCAGCCGGACTGGGATTGAAGCTTTCTTT.

CDR3 sequence reads: CASSFRGRDTEAFF. The CDR3 nucleotides read TGTGCCAGCAGCTTCCGGGGAAGGGACACTGAAGCTTTCTTT. This chain connects TRBV7-2 to TRBJ1-1; unclear D gene. Germline CDR1 reads SGHTA; CDR2 reads FQGNSA. The CDR3 is 14 residues long. The V gene lost 3 bases and the J gene lost 3 bases, with 11 bases spanning the gap.

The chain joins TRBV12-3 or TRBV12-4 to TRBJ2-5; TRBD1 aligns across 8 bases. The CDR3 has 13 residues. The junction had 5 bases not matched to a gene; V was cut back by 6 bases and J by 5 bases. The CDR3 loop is CASSYTGGETQYF. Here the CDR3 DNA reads TGTGCCAGCAGCTACACAGGGGGGGAGACCCAGTACTTC.

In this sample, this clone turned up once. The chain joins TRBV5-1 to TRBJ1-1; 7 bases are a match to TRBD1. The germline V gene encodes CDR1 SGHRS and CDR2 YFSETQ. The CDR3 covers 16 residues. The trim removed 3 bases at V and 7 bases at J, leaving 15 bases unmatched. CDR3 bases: TGCGCCAGCAGCTATTTGGACAGGCCGATGGGGGTTGAAGCTTTCTTT. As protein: CASSYLDRPMGVEAFF.

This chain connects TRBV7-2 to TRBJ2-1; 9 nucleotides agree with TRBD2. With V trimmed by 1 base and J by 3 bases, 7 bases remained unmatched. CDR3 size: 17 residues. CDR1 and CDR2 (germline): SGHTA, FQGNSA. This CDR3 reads CASSLVPASGNYNEQFF. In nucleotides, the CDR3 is TGTGCCAGCAGCTTAGTCCCGGCTAGCGGGAACTACAATGAGCAGTTCTTC.

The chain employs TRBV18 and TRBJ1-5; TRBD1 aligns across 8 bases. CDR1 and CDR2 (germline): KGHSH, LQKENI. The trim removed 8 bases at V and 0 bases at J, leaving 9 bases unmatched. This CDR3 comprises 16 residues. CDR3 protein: CASARQGTNSNQPQHF. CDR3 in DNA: TGTGCCAGCGCCCGACAGGGGACGAATAGCAATCAGCCCCAGCATTTT.

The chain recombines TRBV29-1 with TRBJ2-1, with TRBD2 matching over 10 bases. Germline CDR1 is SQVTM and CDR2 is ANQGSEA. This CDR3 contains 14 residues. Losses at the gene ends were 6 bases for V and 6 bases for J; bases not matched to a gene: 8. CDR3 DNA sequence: TGCAGCGTGGAGCGGGAGGGTGTCGGCAATGAGCAGTTCTTC. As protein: CSVEREGVGNEQFF.

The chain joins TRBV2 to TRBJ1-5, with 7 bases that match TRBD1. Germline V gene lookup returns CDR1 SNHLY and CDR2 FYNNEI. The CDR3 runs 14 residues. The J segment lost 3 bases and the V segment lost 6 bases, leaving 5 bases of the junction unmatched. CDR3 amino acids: CASRRTGLNQPQHF. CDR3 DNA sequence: TGTGCCAGCAGGCGGACAGGTCTCAATCAGCCCCAGCATTTT.